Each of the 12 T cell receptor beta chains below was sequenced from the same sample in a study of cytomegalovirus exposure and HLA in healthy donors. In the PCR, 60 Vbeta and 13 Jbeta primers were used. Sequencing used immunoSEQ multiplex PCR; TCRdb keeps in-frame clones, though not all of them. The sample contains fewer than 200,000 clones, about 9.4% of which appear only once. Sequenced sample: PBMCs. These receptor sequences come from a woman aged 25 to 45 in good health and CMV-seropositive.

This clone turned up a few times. CDR3 sequence reads: CASSLSAWAISTDTQYF. The CDR3 region has the DNA TGTGCCAGCAGCTTATCCGCCTGGGCCATCTCCACAGATACGCAGTATTTT. The V call is TRBV7-2, the J call TRBJ2-3; D not resolved. Trimming took off 2 bases at V and 2 bases at J, with 17 bases between the two ends. The CDR3 extends over 17 amino acids. The germline V gene has CDR1 SGHTA and CDR2 FQGNSA.

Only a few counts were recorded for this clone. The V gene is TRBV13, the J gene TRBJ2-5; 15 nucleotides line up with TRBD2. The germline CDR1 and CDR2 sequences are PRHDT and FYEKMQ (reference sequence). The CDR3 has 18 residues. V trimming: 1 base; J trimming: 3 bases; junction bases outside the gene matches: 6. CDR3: CASSLVGLAGGEKETQYF. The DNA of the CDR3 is TGTGCCAGCAGCTTAGTGGGACTAGCGGGAGGTGAGAAAGAGACCCAGTACTTC.

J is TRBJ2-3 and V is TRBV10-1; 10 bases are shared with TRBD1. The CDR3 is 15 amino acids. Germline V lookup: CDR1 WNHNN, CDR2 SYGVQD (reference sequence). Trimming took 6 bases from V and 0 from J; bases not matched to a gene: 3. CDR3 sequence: CASRPGQGSTDTQYF. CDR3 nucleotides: TGCGCCAGCAGGCCGGGACAGGGGAGCACAGATACGCAGTATTTT.

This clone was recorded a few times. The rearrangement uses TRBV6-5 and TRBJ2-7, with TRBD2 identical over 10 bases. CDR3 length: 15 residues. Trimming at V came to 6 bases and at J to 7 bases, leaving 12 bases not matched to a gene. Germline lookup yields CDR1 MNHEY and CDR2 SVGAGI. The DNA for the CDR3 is TGTGCCAGCAGCCCAGTGGTAGCGGGAGGAAGGGAGCAGTACTTC. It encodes CASSPVVAGGREQYF.

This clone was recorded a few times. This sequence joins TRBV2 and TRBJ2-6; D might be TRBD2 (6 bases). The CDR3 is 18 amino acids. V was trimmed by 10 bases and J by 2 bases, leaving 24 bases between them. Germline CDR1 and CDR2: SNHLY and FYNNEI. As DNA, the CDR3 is TGTGCCACCCTCGTACCGGGGGAAGTTAGGGCTGGGGCCAACGTCCTGACTTTC. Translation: CATLVPGEVRAGANVLTF.

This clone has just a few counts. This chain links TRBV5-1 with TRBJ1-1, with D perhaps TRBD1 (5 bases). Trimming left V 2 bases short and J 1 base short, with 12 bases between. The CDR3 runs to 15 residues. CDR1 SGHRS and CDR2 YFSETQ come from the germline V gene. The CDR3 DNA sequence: TGCGCCAGCAGCTTCTCGTGGGGCAAGAACACTGAAGCTTTCTTT. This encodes CASSFSWGKNTEAFF.

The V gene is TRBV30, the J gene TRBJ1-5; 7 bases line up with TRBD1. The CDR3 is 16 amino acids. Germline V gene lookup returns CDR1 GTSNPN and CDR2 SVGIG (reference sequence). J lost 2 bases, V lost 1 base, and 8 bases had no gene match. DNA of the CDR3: TGTGCCTGGAGTGCCGCGACAGGGAGCGGCAATCAGCCCCAGCATTTT. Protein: CAWSAATGSGNQPQHF.

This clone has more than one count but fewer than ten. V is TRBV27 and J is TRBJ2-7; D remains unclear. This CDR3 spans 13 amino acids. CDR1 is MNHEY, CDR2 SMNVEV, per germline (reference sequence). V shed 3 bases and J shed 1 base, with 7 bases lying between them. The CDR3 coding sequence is TGTGCCAGCAGTTTCTTAACATCCTACGAGCAGTACTTC. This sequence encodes CASSFLTSYEQYF.

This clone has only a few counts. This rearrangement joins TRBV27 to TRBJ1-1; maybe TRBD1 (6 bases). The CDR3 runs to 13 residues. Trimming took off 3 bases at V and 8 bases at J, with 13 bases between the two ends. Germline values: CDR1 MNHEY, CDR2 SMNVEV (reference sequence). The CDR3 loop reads CASSLIPGTEAFF. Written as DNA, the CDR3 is TGTGCCAGCAGTTTGATCCCCGGGACAGAAGCTTTCTTT.

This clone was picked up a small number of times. CDR3 coding DNA: TGTGCTAGTGGCGCGACAGGGGGCAATCAGCCCCAGCATTTT. Residues: CASGATGGNQPQHF. V gene TRBV12-5 combines with J gene TRBJ1-5; 8 bases match TRBD1. CDR1 is LGHNT and CDR2 is FRNRAP in the germline V gene. The CDR3 consists of 14 residues. V gave up 6 bases and J gave up 2 bases; unmatched junction bases: 3.

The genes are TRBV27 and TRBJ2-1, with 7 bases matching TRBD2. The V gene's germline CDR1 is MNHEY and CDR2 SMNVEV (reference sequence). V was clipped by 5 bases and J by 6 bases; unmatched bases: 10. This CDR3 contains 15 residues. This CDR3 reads CASSQGASGFNEQFF. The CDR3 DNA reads TGTGCCAGCAGTCAAGGGGCTAGCGGTTTCAATGAGCAGTTCTTC.

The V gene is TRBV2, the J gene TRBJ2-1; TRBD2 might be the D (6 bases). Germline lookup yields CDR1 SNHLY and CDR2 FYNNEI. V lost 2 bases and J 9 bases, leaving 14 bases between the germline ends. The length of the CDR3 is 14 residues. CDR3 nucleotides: TGTGCCAGCAGTGAATACGGGAGCTCAGGTGAGCAGTTCTTC. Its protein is CASSEYGSSGEQFF.